This T cell receptor (beta chain) was sequenced in a study of control samples from healthy donors and cancer patients. TCRdb's copy holds only in-frame clones and misses some; the assay was immunoSEQ multiplex PCR. Of approximately 50,000 clones listed, around 87% are singletons. This CDR3 is built from 17 residues. V dropped 2 bases and J dropped 4; count of bases not matched to a gene: 11. Germline-derived CDR1 and CDR2 are SGHRS and YFSETQ. The source is a woman aged 60 to 75 with lung cancer. This chain joins TRBV5-1 and TRBJ2-2; 7 bases map to TRBD1. Sequenced: PBMCs. The CDR3 DNA reads as TGCGCCAGCAGCTTAATTCCTGGGACAGACCTCACCGGGGAGCTGTTTTTT. Translated: CASSLIPGTDLTGELFF.